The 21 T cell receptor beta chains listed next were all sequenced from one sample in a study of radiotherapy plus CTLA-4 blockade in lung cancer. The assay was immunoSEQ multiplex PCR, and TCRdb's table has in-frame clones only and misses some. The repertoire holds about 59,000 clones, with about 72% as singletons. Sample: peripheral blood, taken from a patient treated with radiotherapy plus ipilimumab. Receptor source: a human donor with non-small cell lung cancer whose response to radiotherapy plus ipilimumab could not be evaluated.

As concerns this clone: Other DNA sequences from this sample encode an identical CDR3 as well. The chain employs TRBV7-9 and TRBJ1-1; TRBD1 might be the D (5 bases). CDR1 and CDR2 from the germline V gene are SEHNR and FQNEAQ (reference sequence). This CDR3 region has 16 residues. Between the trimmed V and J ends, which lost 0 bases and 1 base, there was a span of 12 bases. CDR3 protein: CASSLAGGGTNTEAFF. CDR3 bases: TGTGCCAGCAGCTTAGCGGGGGGGGGTACGAACACTGAAGCTTTCTTT.

CDR3 in DNA: TGCGCCAGCAGGGGACAGGGGGTGAGCTATGGCTACACCTTC. Protein sequence: CASRGQGVSYGYTF. The chain carries TRBV5-1 and TRBJ1-2, with 11 bases identical to TRBD1. CDR3 length equals 14 residues. J was trimmed by 4 bases and V by 5 bases; bases with no gene match: 4. Per the germline V gene, CDR1 is SGHRS and CDR2 is YFSETQ.

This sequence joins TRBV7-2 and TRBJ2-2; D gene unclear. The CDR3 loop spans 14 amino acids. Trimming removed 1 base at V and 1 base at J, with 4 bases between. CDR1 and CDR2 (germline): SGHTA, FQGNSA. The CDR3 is CASSLGLNTGELFF. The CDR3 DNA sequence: TGTGCCAGCAGCTTAGGTCTGAACACCGGGGAGCTGTTTTTT.

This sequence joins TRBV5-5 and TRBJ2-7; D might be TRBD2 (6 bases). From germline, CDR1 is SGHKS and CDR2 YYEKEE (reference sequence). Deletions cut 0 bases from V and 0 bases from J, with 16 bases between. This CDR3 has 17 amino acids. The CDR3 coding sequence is TGTGCCAGCAGCTTGGGGCCGAGACTAGACCTCTCCTACGAGCAGTACTTC. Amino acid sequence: CASSLGPRLDLSYEQYF.

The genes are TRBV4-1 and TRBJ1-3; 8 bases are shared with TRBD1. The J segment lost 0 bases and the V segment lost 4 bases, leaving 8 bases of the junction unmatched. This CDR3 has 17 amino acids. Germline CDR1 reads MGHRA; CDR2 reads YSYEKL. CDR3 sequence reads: CASSRATGGLSGNTIYF. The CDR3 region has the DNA TGCGCCAGCAGCCGCGCAACAGGGGGACTCTCTGGAAACACCATATATTTT.

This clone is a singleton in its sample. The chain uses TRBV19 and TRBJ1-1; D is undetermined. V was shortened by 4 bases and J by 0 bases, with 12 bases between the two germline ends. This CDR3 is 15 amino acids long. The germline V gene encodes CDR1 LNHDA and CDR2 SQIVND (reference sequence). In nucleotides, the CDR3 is TGTGCCAGTAGTAAGGAGCGCCTCATGAACACTGAAGCTTTCTTT. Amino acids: CASSKERLMNTEAFF.

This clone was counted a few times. This CDR3 reads CARQRDRWAGEQYF. In nucleotides, the CDR3 is TGTGCCAGACAACGGGACAGGTGGGCTGGCGAGCAGTACTTC. The chain joins TRBV2 to TRBJ2-7; 8 bases fit TRBD1. CDR1 SNHLY and CDR2 FYNNEI come from the germline V gene. There are 14 residues in the CDR3. Trimming removed 9 bases from V and 6 bases from J; junction bases left unmatched: 13. The variable domain in full, with the rest retrieved from reference TRBV2 and TRBJ2-7, is EPEVTQTPSHQVTQMGQEVILRCVPISNHLYFYWYRQILGQKVEFLVSFYNNEISEKSEIFDDQFSVERPDGSNFTLKIRSTKLEDSAMYFCARQRDRWAGEQYFGPGTRLTVT.

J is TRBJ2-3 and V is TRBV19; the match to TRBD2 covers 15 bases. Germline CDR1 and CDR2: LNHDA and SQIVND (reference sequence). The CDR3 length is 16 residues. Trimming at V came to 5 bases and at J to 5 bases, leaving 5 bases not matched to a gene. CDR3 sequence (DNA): TGTGCCAGTAGTCCGGGACTAGCGGGGGGCTTAGATACGCAGTATTTT. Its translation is CASSPGLAGGLDTQYF.

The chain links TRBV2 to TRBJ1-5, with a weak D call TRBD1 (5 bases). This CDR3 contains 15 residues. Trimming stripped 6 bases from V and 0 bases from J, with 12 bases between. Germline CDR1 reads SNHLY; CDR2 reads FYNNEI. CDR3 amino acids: CASRAGADSNQPQHF. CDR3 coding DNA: TGTGCCAGCAGGGCTGGGGCGGATAGCAATCAGCCCCAGCATTTT.

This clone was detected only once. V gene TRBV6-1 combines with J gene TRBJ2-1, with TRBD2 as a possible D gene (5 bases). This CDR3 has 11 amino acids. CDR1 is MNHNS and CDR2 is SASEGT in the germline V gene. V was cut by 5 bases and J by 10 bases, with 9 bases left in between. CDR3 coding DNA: TGTGCCAGCAGTTACGAGGGAGAGCAGTTCTTC. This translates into CASSYEGEQFF.

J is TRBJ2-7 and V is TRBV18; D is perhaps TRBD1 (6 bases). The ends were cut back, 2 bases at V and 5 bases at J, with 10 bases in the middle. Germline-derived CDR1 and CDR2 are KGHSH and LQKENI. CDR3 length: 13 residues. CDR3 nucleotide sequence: TGTGCCAGCTCACCAACAGGGACCCACGAGCAGTACTTC. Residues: CASSPTGTHEQYF.

The CDR3: CASSYVPVETQYF. The CDR3 DNA reads TGTGCCAGCAGTTACGTGCCGGTAGAGACCCAGTACTTC. The V call is TRBV6-6, the J call TRBJ2-5; D remains unclear. V was pared by 2 bases and J by 4 bases, with 8 bases between. Germline-derived CDR1 and CDR2 are MNHNY and SVGAGI (reference sequence). The CDR3 loop spans 13 amino acids.

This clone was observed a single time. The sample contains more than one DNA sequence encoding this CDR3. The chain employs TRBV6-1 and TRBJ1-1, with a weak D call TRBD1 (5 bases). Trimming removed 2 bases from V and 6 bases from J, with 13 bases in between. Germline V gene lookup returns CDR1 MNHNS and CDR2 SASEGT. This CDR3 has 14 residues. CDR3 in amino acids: CASSERQGGAEAFF. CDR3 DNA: TGTGCCAGCAGTGAACGTCAGGGAGGCGCTGAAGCTTTCTTT.

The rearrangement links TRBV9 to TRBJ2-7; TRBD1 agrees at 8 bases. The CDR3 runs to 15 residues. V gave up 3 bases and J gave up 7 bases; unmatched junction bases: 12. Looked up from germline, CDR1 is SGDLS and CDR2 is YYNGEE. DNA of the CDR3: TGTGCCAGCAGCGGAGGGACAGGACTCATGAGAGAGCAGTACTTC. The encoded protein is CASSGGTGLMREQYF.

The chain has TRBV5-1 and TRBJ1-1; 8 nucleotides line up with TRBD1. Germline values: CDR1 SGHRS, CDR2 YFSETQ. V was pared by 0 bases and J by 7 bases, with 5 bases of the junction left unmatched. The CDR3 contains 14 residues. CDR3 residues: CASSLAPGTGEAFF. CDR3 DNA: TGCGCCAGCAGCTTGGCCCCCGGGACAGGTGAAGCTTTCTTT.

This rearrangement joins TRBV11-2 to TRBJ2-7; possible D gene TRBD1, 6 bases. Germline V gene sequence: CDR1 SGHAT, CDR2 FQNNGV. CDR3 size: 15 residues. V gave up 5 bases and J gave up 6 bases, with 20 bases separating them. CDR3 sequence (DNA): TGTGCCAGCAGCGCCGCCGGGACAAGGGATGGCGAGCAGTACTTC. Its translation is CASSAAGTRDGEQYF.

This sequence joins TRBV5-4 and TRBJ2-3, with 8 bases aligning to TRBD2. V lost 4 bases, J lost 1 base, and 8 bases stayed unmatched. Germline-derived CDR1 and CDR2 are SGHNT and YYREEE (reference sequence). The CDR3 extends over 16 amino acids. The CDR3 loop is CASSAPASGRTDTQYF. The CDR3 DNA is TGTGCCAGCAGCGCCCCCGCTAGCGGGCGCACAGATACGCAGTATTTT.

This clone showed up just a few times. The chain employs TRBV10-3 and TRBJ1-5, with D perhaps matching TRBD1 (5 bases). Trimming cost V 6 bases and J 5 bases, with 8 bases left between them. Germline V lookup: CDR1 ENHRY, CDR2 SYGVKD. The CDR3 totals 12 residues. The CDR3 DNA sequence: TGTGCCATCAGGGAACAGGATCAGCCCCAGCATTTT. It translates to CAIREQDQPQHF.

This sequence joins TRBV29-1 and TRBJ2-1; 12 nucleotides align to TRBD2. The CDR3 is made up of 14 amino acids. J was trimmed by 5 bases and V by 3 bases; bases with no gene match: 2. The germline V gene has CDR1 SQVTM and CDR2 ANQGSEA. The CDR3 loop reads CSVERLAGDNEQFF. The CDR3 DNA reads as TGCAGCGTTGAGAGACTAGCGGGAGACAATGAGCAGTTCTTC.

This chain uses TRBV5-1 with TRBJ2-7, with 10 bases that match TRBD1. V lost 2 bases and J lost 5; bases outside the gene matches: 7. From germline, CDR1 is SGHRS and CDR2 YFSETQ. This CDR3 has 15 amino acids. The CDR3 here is CASSLTGTGVHEQYF. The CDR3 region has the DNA TGCGCCAGCAGCTTAACCGGGACAGGGGTCCACGAGCAGTACTTC. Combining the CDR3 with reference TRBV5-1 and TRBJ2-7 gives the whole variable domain KAGVTQTPRYLIKTRGQQVTLSCSPISGHRSVSWYQQTPGQGLQFLFEYFSETQRNKGNFPGRFSGRQFSNSRSEMNVSTLELGDSALYLCASSLTGTGVHEQYFGPGTRLTVT.

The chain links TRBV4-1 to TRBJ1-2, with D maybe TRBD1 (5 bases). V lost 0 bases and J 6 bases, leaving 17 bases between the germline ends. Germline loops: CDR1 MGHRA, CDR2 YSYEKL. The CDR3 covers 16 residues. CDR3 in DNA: TGCGCCAGCAGCCAAGATCCGGGCCAGGGCTTTAATGGCTACACCTTC. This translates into CASSQDPGQGFNGYTF.